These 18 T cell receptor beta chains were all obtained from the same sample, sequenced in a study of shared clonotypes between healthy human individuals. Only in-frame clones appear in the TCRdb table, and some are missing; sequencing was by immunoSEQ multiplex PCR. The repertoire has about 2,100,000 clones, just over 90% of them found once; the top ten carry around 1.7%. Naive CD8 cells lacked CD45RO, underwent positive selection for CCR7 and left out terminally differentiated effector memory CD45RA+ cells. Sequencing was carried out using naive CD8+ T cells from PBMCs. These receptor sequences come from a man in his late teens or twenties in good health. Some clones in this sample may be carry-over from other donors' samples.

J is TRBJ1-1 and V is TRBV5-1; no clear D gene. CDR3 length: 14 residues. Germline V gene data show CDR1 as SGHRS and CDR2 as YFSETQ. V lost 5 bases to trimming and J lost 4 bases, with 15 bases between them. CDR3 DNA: TGCGCCAGCAGGCGTGACGGATCTTCCACTGAAGCTTTCTTT. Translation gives CASRRDGSSTEAFF.

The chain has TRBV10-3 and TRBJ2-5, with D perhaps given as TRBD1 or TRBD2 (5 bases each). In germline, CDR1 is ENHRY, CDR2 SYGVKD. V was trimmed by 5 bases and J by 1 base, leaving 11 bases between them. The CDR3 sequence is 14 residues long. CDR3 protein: CAISPGTFQETQYF. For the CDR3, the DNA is TGTGCCATCAGTCCGGGGACGTTCCAAGAGACCCAGTACTTC.

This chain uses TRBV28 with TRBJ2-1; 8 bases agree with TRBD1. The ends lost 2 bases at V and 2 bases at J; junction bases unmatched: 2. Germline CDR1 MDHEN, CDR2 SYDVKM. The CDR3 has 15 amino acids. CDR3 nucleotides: TGTGCCAGCAGTTTAGCAGGGGGCGCCTACAATGAGCAGTTCTTC. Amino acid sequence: CASSLAGGAYNEQFF. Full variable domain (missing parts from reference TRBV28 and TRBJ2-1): DVKVTQSSRYLVKRTGEKVFLECVQDMDHENMFWYRQDPGLGLRLIYFSYDVKMKEKGDIPEGYSVSREKKERFSLILESASTNQTSMYLCASSLAGGAYNEQFFGPGTRLTVL.

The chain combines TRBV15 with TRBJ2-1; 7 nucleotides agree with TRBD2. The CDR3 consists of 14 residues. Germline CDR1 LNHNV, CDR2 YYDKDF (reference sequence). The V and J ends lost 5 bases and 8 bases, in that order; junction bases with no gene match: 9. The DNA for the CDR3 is TGTGCCACCAGCGGAAAGACTAGCACCCATGAGCAGTTCTTC. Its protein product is CATSGKTSTHEQFF. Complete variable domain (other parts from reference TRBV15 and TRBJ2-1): DAMVIQNPRYQVTQFGKPVTLSCSQTLNHNVMYWYQQKSSQAPKLLFHYYDKDFNNEADTPDNFQSRRPNTSFCFLDIRSPGLGDTAMYLCATSGKTSTHEQFFGPGTRLTVL.

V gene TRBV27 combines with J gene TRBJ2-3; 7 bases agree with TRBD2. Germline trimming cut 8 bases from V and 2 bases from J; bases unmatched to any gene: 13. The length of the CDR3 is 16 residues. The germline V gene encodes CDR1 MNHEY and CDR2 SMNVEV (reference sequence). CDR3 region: CASSTGAGAYTDTQYF. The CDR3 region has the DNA TGTGCCAGCTCGACTGGGGCGGGAGCATACACAGATACGCAGTATTTT.

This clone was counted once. CDR3 nucleotide sequence: TGTGCCAGCAGTTACTCGGACAGGGCTAGCACAGATACGCAGTATTTT. This gives the protein CASSYSDRASTDTQYF. The V and J genes are TRBV6-5 and TRBJ2-3; 8 bases line up with TRBD1. Germline V gene lookup returns CDR1 MNHEY and CDR2 SVGAGI. V lost 0 bases, J lost 0 bases, and 2 bases stayed unmatched. This CDR3 is built from 16 residues.

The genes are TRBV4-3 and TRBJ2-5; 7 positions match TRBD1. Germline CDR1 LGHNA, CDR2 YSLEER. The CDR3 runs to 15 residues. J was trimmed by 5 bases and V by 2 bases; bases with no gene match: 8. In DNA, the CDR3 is TGCGCCAGCAGCCAAAGCCGACAGGGCGGCGAGACCCAGTACTTC. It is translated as CASSQSRQGGETQYF.

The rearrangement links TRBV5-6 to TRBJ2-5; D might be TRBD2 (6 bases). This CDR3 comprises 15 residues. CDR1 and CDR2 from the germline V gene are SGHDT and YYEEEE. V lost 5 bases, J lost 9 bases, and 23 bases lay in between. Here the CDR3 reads CASSHGTSKRLAQYF. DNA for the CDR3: TGTGCCAGCAGTCACGGGACTTCCAAGAGATTGGCCCAGTACTTC.

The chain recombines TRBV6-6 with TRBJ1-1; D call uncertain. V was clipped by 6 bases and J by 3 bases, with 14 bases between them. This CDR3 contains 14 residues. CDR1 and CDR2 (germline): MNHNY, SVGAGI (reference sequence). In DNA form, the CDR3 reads TGTGCCAGCAGGCCCTGGCTGGAGGACACTGAAGCTTTCTTT. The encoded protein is CASRPWLEDTEAFF.

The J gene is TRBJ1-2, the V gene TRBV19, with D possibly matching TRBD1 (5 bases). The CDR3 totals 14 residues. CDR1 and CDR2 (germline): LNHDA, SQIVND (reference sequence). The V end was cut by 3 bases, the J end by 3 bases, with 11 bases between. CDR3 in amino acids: CASSMSVQDYGYTF. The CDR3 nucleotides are TGTGCCAGTAGTATGAGTGTACAGGACTATGGCTACACCTTC.

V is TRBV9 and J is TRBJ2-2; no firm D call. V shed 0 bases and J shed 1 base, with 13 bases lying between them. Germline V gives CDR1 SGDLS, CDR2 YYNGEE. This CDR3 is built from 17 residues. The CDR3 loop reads CASSVEGWEGNTGELFF. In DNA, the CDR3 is TGTGCCAGCAGCGTAGAGGGTTGGGAAGGGAACACCGGGGAGCTGTTTTTT.

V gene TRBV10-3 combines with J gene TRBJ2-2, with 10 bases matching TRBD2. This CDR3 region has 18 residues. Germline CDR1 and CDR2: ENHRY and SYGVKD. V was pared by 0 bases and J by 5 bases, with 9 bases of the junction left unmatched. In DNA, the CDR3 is TGTGCCATCAGTGAGTCGACAGTCCTAGCGGGAGCGACCGGGGAGCTGTTTTTT. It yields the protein CAISESTVLAGATGELFF.

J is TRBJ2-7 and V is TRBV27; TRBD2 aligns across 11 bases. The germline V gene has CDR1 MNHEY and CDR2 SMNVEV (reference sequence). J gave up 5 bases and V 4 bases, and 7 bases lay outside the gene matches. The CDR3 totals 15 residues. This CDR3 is CASSSIAGGPHEQYF. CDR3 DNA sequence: TGTGCCAGCAGTTCCATAGCGGGAGGGCCCCACGAGCAGTACTTC.

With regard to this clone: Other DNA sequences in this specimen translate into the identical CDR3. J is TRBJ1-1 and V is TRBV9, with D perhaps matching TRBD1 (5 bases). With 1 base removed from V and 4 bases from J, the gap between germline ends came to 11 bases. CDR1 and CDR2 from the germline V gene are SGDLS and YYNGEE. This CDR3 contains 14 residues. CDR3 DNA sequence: TGTGCCAGCAGCGTACAGGGAGTGGGCACTGAAGCTTTCTTT. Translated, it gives CASSVQGVGTEAFF.

As DNA, the CDR3 is TGTGCCAGCACCCAAGACGTCTCCTACGAGCAGTACTTC. Its protein is CASTQDVSYEQYF. The genes are TRBV6-6 and TRBJ2-7; D unresolved. Germline lookup yields CDR1 MNHNY and CDR2 SVGAGI (reference sequence). V shed 7 bases and J shed 0 bases, with 10 bases lying between them. The CDR3 has 13 residues.

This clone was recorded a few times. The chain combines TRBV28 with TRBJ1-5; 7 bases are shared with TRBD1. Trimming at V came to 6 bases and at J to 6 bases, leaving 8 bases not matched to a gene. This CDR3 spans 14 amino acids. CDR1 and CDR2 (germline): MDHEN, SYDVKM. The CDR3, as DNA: TGTGCCAGCAGGACCACAGGGGTCAGTCAGCCCCAGCATTTT. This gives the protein CASRTTGVSQPQHF.

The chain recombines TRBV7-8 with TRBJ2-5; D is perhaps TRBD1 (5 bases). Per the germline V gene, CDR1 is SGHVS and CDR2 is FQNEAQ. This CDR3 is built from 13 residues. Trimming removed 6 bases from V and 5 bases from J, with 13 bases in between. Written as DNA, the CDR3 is TGTGCCAGCAGGTCAGGGTTGATTGAGACCCAGTACTTC. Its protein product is CASRSGLIETQYF.

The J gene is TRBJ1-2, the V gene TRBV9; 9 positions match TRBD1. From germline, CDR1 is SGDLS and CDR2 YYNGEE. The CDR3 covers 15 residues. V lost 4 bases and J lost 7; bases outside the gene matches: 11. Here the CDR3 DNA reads TGTGCCAGCAGCCTAACCGGGGGACAGGGAAGTGGCTACACCTTC. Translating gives CASSLTGGQGSGYTF. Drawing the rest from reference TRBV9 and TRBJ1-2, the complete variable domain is DSGVTQTPKHLITATGQRVTLRCSPRSGDLSVYWYQQSLDQGLQFLIQYYNGEERAKGNILERFSAQQFPDLHSELNLSSLELGDSALYFCASSLTGGQGSGYTFGSGTRLTVV.